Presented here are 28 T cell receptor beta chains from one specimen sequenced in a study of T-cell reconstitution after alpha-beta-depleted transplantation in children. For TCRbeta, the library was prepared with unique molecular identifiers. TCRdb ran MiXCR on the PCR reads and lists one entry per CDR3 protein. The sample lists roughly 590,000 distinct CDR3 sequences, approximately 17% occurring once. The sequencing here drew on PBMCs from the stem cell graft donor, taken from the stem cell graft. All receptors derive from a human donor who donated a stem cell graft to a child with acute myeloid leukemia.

The chain's CDR3 is CSARTSGGSEQFF. Here the CDR3 DNA reads TGCAGTGCCCGGACTAGCGGGGGGTCTGAGCAGTTCTTC. This chain uses TRBV20-1 with TRBJ2-1; 14 bases align to TRBD2. Germline V lookup: CDR1 DFQATT, CDR2 SNEGSKA (reference sequence). The V and J ends lost 6 bases and 9 bases, in that order; junction bases with no gene match: 4. This CDR3 has 13 amino acids.

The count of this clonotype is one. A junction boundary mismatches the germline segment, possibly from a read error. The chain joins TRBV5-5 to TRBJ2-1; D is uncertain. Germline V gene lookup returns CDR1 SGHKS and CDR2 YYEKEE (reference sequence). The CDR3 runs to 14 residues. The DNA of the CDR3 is TGTGCCAGCAGCTTGAATGGGTTCTACAATGACCAGTTCTTC. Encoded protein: CASSLNGFYNDQFF.

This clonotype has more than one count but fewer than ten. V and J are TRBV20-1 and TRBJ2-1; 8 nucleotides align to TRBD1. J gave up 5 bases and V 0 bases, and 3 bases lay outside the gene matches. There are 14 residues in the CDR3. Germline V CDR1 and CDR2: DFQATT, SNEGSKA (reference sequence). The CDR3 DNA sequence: TGCAGTGCTAGAGAGGACAGGGACCACAATGAGCAGTTCTTC. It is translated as CSAREDRDHNEQFF.

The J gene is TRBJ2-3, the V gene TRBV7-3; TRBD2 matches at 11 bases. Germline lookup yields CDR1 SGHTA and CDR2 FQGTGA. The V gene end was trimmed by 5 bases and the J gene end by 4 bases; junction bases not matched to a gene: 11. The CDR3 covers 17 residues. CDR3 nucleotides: TGTGCCAGCAGCATCGGTAGCGGGGGGGCCGGCTCAGATACGCAGTATTTT. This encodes CASSIGSGGAGSDTQYF.

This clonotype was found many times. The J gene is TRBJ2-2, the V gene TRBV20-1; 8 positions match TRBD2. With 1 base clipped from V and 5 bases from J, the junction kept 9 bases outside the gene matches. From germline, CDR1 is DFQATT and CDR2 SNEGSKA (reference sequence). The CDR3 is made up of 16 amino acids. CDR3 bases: TGCAGTGCTAGAGTGGCCGGGGGGGCCGTGACCGGGGAGCTGTTTTTT. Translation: CSARVAGGAVTGELFF.

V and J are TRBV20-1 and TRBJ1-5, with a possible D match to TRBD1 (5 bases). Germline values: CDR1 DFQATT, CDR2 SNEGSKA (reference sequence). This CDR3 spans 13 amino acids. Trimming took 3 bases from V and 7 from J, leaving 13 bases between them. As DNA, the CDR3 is TGCAGTGCTAGGGACACCACAAGGCAGCCCCAGCATTTT. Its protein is CSARDTTRQPQHF.

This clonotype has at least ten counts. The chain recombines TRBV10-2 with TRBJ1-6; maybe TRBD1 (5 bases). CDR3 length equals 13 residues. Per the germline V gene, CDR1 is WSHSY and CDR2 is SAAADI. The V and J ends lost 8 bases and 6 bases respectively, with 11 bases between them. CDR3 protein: CASERGGNSPLHF. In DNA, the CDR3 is TGCGCCAGCGAGAGGGGAGGTAATTCACCCCTCCACTTT.

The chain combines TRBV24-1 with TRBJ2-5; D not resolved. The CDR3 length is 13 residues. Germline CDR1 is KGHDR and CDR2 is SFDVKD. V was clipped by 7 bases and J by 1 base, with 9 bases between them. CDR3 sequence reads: CATSRHLQETQYF. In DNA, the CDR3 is TGTGCCACCAGCCGACACCTCCAAGAGACCCAGTACTTC.

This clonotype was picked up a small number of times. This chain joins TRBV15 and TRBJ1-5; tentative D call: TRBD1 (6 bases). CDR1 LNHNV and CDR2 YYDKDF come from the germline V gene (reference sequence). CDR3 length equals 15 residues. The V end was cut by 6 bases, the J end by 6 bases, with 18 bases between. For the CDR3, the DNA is TGTGCCACCAGTGGAAAGAAACAGGGTGGTCAGCCCCAGCATTTT. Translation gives CATSGKKQGGQPQHF. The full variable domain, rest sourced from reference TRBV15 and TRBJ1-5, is DAMVIQNPRYQVTQFGKPVTLSCSQTLNHNVMYWYQQKSSQAPKLLFHYYDKDFNNEADTPDNFQSRRPNTSFCFLDIRSPGLGDTAMYLCATSGKKQGGQPQHFGDGTRLSIL.

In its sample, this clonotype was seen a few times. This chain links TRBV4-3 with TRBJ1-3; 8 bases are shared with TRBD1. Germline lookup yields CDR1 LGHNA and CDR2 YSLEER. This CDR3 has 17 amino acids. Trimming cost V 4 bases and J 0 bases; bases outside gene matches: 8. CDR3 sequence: CASSPDRERSSGNTIYF. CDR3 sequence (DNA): TGCGCCAGCAGCCCGGACAGGGAAAGAAGCTCTGGAAACACCATATATTTT.

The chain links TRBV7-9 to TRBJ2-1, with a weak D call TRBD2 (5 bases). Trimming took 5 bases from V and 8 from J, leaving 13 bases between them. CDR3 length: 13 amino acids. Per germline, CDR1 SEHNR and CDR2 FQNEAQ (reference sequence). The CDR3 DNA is TGTGCCAGCAGCCCCACTAGGGTCGATGAGCAGTTCTTC. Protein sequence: CASSPTRVDEQFF.

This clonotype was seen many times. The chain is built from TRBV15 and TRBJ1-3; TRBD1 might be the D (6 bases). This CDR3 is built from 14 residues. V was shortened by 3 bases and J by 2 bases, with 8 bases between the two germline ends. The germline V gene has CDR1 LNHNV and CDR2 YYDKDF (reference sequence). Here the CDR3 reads CATSSGGPGNTIYF. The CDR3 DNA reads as TGTGCCACCAGCAGTGGGGGGCCTGGAAACACCATATATTTT. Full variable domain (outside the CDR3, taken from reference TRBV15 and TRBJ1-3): DAMVIQNPRYQVTQFGKPVTLSCSQTLNHNVMYWYQQKSSQAPKLLFHYYDKDFNNEADTPDNFQSRRPNTSFCFLDIRSPGLGDTAMYLCATSSGGPGNTIYFGEGSWLTVV.

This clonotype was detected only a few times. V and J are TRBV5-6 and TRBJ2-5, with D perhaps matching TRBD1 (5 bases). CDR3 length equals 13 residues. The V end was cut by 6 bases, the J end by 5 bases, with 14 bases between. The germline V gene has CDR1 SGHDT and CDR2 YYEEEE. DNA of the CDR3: TGTGCCAGCAACTGGGGCCGCACCGAGACCCAGTACTTC. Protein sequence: CASNWGRTETQYF.

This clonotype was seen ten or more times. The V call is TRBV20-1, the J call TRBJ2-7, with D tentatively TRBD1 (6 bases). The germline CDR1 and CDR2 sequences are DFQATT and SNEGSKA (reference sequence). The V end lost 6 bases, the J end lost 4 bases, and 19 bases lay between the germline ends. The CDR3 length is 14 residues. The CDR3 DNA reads TGCAGTGCCAAGGGAGCAGGGGAAAGATACGAGCAGTACTTC. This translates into CSAKGAGERYEQYF.

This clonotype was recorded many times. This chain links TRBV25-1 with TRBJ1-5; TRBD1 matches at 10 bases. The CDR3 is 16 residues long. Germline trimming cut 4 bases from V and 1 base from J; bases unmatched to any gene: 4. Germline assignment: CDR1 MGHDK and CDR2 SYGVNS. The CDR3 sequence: CASSGDRGRSNQPQHF. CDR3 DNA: TGTGCCAGCAGTGGGGACAGGGGACGGAGCAATCAGCCCCAGCATTTT. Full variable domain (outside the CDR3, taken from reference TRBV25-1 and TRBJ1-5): EADIYQTPRYLVIGTGKKITLECSQTMGHDKMYWYQQDPGMELHLIHYSYGVNSTEKGDLSSESTVSRIRTEHFPLTLESARPSHTSQYLCASSGDRGRSNQPQHFGDGTRLSIL.

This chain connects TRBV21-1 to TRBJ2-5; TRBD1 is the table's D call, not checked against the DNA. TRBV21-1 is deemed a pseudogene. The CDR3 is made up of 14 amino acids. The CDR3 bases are TGTGCCAGCAGCAAAGAAAACAGGGAGGAGACCCAGTACTTC. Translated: CASSKENREETQYF.

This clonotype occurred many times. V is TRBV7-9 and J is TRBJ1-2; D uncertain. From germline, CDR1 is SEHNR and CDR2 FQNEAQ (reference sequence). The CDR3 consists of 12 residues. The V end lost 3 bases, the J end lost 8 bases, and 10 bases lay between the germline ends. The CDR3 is CASSFEQRGYTF. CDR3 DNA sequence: TGTGCCAGCAGCTTTGAGCAGCGGGGCTACACCTTC.

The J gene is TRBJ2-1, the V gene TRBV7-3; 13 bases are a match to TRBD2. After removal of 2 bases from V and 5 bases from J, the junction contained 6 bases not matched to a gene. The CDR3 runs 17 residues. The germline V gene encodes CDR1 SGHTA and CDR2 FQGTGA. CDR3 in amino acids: CASSLVGGLAGHNEQFF. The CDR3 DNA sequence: TGTGCCAGCAGCTTAGTAGGGGGACTAGCGGGGCACAATGAGCAGTTCTTC.

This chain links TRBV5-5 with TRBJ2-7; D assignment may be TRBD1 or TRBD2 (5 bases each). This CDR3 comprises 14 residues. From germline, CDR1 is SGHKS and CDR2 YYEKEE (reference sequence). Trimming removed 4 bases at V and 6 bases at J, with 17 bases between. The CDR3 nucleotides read TGTGCCAGCAGCCGAGGGACCGCCCTCTTCGAGCAGTACGTC. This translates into CASSRGTALFEQYV.

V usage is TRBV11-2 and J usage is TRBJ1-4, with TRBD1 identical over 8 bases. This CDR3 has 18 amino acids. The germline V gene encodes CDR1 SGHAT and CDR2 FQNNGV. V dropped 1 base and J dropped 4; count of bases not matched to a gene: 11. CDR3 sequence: CASSLVGVDRAHNEKLFF. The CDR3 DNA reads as TGTGCCAGCAGCTTAGTAGGGGTGGACAGGGCCCATAATGAAAAACTGTTTTTT.

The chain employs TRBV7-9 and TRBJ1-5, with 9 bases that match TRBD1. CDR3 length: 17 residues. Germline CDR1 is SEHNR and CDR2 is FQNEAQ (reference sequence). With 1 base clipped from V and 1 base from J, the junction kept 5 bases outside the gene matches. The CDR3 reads CASSLGAGQGSNQPQHF. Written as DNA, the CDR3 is TGTGCCAGCAGCTTAGGAGCCGGACAGGGGAGCAATCAGCCCCAGCATTTT. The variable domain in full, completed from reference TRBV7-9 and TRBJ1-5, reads DTGVSQNPRHKITKRGQNVTFRCDPISEHNRLYWYRQTLGQGPEFLTYFQNEAQLEKSRLLSDRFSAERPKGSFSTLEIQRTEQGDSAMYLCASSLGAGQGSNQPQHFGDGTRLSIL.

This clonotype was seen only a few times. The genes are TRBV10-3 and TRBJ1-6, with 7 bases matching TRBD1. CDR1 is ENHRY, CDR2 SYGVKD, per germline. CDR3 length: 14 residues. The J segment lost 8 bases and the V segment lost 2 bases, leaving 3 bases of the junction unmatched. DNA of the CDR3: TGTGCCATCAGTGAGGACAGGGACTATTCACCCCTCCACTTT. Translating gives CAISEDRDYSPLHF.

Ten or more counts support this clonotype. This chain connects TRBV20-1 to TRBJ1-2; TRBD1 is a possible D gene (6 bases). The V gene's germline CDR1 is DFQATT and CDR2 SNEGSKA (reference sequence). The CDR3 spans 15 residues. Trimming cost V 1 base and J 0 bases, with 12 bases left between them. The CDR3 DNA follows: TGCAGTGCTAGAGTCCAGACAGGAGCTAACTATGGCTACACCTTC. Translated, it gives CSARVQTGANYGYTF.

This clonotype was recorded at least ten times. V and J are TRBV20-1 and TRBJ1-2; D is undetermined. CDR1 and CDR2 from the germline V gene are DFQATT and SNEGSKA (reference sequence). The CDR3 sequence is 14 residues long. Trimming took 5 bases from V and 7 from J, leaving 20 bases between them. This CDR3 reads CSAHDLHDQGGYTF. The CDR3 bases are TGCAGTGCTCACGACCTACATGACCAAGGTGGCTACACCTTC.

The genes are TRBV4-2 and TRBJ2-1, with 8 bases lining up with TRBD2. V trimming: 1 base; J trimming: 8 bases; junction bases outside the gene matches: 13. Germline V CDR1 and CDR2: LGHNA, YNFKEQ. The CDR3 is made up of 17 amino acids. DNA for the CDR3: TGTGCCAGCAGCCAAGTCCTCAGCGGGGGCTCTCAGGATGAGCAGTTCTTC. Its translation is CASSQVLSGGSQDEQFF.

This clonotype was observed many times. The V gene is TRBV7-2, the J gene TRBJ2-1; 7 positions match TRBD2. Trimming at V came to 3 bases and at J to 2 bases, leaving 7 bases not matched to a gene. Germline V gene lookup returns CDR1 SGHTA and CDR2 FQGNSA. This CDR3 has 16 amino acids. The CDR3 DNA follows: TGTGCCAGCAGCTTTGTGGGGGGGAGTCCCTACAATGAGCAGTTCTTC. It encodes CASSFVGGSPYNEQFF.

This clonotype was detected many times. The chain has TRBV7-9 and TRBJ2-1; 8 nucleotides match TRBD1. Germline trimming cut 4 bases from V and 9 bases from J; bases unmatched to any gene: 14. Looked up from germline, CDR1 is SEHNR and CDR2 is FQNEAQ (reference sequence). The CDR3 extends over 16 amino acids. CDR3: CASSSPGQAVRGEQFF. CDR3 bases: TGTGCCAGCAGCTCTCCGGGACAGGCGGTAAGGGGTGAGCAGTTCTTC.

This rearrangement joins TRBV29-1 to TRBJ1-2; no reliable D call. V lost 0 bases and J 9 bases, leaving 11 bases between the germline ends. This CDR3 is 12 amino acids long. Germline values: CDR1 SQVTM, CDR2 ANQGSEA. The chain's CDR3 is CSVEDNWGSYTF. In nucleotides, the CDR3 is TGCAGCGTTGAAGATAACTGGGGTAGCTACACCTTC. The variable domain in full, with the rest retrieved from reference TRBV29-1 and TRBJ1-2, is SAVISQKPSRDICQRGTSLTIQCQVDSQVTMMFWYRQQPGQSLTLIATANQGSEATYESGFVIDKFPISRPNLTFSTLTVSNMSPEDSSIYLCSVEDNWGSYTFGSGTRLTVV.